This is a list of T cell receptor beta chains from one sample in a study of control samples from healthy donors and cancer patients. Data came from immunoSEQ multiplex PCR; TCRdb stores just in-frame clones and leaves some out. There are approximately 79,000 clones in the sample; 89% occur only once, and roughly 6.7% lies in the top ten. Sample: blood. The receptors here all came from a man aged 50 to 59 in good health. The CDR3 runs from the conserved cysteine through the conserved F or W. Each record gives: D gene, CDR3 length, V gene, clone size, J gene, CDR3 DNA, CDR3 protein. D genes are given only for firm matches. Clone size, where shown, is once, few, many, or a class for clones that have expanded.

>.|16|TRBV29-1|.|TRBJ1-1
TGCAGCGTTATTTCTGACAGAAAATTCCCGAACACTGAAGCTTTCTTT
CSVISDRKFPNTEAFF
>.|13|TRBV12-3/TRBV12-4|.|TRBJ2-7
TGTGCCAGCAGTTTCTCAGAAACCCGCGAGCAGTACTTC
CASSFSETREQYF
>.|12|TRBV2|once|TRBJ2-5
TGTGCCAGCTCCAGGGGCCAAGAGACCCAGTACTTC
CASSRGQETQYF
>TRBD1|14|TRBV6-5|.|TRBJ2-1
TGTGCCAGCAGCCGGGACAGTTTTATCAATGAGCAGTTCTTC
CASSRDSFINEQFF
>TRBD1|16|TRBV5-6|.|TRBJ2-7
TGTGCCAGCAGCTCCTACTCCGGGACAGGGGCAGGCGAGCAGTACTTC
CASSSYSGTGAGEQYF
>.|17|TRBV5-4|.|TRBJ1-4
TGTGCCAGCAGCCTTGGCACAGCGAAAACAACTAATGAAAAACTGTTTTTT
CASSLGTAKTTNEKLFF
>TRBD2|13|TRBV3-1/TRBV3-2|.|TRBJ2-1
TGTGCCAGCAGCCGGACTAGTTACAATGAGCAGTTCTTC
CASSRTSYNEQFF
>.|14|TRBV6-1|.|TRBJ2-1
TGTGCCAGCAGTGAACGGGCAGCCTACAATGAGCAGTTCTTC
CASSERAAYNEQFF
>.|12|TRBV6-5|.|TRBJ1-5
TGTGCCAGCAGGGTTGGCAATCAGCCCCAGCATTTT
CASRVGNQPQHF
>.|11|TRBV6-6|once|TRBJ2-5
TGTGCCAGCAGTTACCGGGAGACCCAGTACTTC
CASSYRETQYF
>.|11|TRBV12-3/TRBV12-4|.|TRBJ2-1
TGTGCCAGCAGCCTACGGAATGAGCAGTTCTTC
CASSLRNEQFF
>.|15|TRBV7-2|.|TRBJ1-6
TGTGCCAGCAGCTTAGCGTCACAGGGAAATTCACCCCTCCACTTT
CASSLASQGNSPLHF
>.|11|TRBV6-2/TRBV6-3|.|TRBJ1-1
TGTGCCAGCAGTTCAGGTGTTGAAGCTTTCTTT
CASSSGVEAFF
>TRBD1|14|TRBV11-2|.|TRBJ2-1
TGTGCCAGCAGCTCAACCGGGACAGGGGGCCTTCTGTTCTTC
CASSSTGTGGLLFF
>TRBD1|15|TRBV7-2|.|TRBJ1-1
TGTGCCAGCAGCCCACAGACAGGGAGGAACACTGAAGCTTTCTTT
CASSPQTGRNTEAFF
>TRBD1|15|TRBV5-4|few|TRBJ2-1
TGTGCCAGCAGCTCATCAGGGGGCACCTACAATGAGCAGTTCTTC
CASSSSGGTYNEQFF
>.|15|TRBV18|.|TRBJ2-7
TGTGCCAGCTCACTTCGGGACGGGGGAAGCCACGAGCAGTACTTC
CASSLRDGGSHEQYF
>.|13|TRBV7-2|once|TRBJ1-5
TGTGCCAGCAGCTTAATCGGGGAACAGCCCCAGCATTTT
CASSLIGEQPQHF